This entry features one T cell receptor (beta chain) sequence. This entry belongs to a study of cytomegalovirus exposure and HLA in healthy donors. The junction had 10 bases not matched to a gene; V was cut back by 6 bases and J by 8 bases. The germline CDR1 and CDR2 sequences are MDHEN and SYDVKM. The CDR3 has 14 residues. It was with 60 Vbeta and 13 Jbeta primers that the PCR ran. In the study's own analysis: About 88 million unique TCR beta chains, roughly 11 million of them shared, were counted by a later analysis. Assay: immunoSEQ multiplex PCR; the TCRdb copy retains only in-frame clones and omits some. The DNA was the basis for D and trimming; V, J and clone size are from that table. The repertoire holds some 140,000 clones, roughly four fifths seen once, with approximately 8.3% in the top ten.

Sequencing input: PBMCs. The chain employs TRBV28 and TRBJ2-1; 7 bases agree with TRBD1. The origin of this receptor is a woman between 50 and 59 years old in good health and CMV-seropositive. The CDR3 loop is CASSQPQGVDEQFF. CDR3 sequence (DNA): TGTGCCAGCAGCCAGCCCCAGGGGGTCGATGAGCAGTTCTTC. The full variable domain, in which reference TRBV28 and TRBJ2-1 provide the parts outside the CDR3, is DVKVTQSSRYLVKRTGEKVFLECVQDMDHENMFWYRQDPGLGLRLIYFSYDVKMKEKGDIPEGYSVSREKKERFSLILESASTNQTSMYLCASSQPQGVDEQFFGPGTRLTVL.